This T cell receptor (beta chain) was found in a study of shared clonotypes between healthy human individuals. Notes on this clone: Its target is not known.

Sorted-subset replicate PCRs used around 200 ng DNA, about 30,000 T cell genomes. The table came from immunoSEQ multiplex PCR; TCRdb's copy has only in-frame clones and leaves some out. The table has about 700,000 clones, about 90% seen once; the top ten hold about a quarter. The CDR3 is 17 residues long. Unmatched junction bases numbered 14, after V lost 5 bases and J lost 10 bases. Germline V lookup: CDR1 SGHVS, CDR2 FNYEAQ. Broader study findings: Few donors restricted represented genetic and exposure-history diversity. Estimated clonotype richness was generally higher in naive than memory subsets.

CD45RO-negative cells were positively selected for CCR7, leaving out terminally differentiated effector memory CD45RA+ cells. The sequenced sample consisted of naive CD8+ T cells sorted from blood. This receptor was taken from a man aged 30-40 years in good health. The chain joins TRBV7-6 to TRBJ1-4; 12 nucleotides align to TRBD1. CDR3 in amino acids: CASSPGTGGQGVVKLFF. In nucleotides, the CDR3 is TGTGCCAGCAGCCCCGGGACAGGGGGCCAGGGCGTCGTAAAACTGTTTTTT.